What follows are 27 T cell receptor beta chains derived from one specimen sequenced in a study of tumor-infiltrating lymphocytes in primary liver carcinoma. It was unsorted whole blood that yielded blood RNA, and germline DNA was also extracted. Synthesis of TCR beta cDNA was carried out from 500 ng total RNA with a constant-region primer. Three nested multiplex PCR rounds of slightly modified ARM-PCR generated TCR beta libraries. TRBV1-TRBV30 forward and Cbeta reverse primers drove the first two roughly 10-cycle rounds. TCRdb reprocessed the multiplex PCR reads via MiXCR and lists one record per CDR3 protein. Of approximately 330,000 distinct CDR3 sequences listed, 65% were seen once; the top ten hold 6.5%. Sequences were obtained from peripheral blood. The receptors originated from a middle-aged man with primary liver carcinoma and hepatitis B virus infection.

A single count supports this clonotype. A much larger clone differs from this one at a single base, so this may be a read error. This chain connects TRBV12-5 to TRBJ1-1; D not resolved. The length of the CDR3 is 13 residues. With 1 base removed from V and 9 bases from J, the gap between germline ends came to 12 bases. Germline V gene data show CDR1 as LGHNT and CDR2 as FRNRAP. CDR3 amino acids: CASGLDWGGKAFF. The CDR3 region has the DNA TGTGCTAGTGGTTTGGACTGGGGAGGTAAAGCTTTCTTT.

This clonotype was seen many times. The V gene is TRBV29-1, the J gene TRBJ2-6; 7 nucleotides line up with TRBD1. This CDR3 is 17 amino acids long. Germline V CDR1 and CDR2: SQVTM, ANQGSEA. After removal of 1 base from V and 1 base from J, the junction contained 7 bases not matched to a gene. This chain's CDR3 is CSVEAPTGESGANVLTF. Written as DNA, the CDR3 is TGCAGCGTTGAAGCCCCCACAGGGGAATCTGGGGCCAACGTCCTGACTTTC.

About this clonotype itself: One end of the junction varies from germline; a read error may be responsible. This sequence joins TRBV6-5 and TRBJ1-5; D call uncertain. The CDR3 runs 15 residues. The germline gives CDR1 MNHEY, CDR2 SVGAGI. DNA for the CDR3: TGTCCCAGCAGTTATAGGGTAGGCCGCAATCAGCCCCAGCATTTT. This codes for CPSSYRVGRNQPQHF.

V and J are TRBV6-2 or TRBV6-3 and TRBJ2-2, with a tentative D call TRBD2 (6 bases). Trimming cost V 5 bases and J 8 bases, with 12 bases left between them. There are 13 residues in the CDR3. Germline V gene lookup returns CDR1 MNHEY and CDR2 SVGEGT. The DNA for the CDR3 is TGTGCCAGCAGTGGTAGCGGAGCTGGGGAGCTGTTTTTT. As protein: CASSGSGAGELFF.

Notes on this clonotype: A read error may account for a junction end that differs from germline. The chain combines TRBV11-3 with TRBJ2-3; 8 bases line up with TRBD1. Germline V gives CDR1 SGHNT, CDR2 YENEEA. CDR3 size: 14 residues. In DNA form, the CDR3 reads TGTGCCAGCAGCTTACGACAGGGGACAGATACGCGGTATTTT. This codes for CASSLRQGTDTRYF.

The CDR3 region is CAWSQGSNEQYF. CDR3 nucleotides: TGTGCCTGGAGCCAGGGGTCCAACGAGCAGTACTTC. The chain couples TRBV30 to TRBJ2-7; D possibly corresponds to TRBD1 (6 bases). The length of the CDR3 is 12 residues. With 3 bases removed from V and 5 bases from J, the gap between germline ends came to 11 bases. CDR1 and CDR2 (germline): GTSNPN, SVGIG (reference sequence).

This clonotype was detected many times. The chain uses TRBV11-2 and TRBJ1-1, with 7 bases identical to TRBD1. After removal of 5 bases from V and 11 bases from J, the junction contained 20 bases not matched to a gene. The CDR3 extends over 16 amino acids. Germline CDR1 SGHAT, CDR2 FQNNGV. The CDR3 DNA reads as TGTGCCAGCAGCCCGCGCCTGACAGGGCCGAAGATCGGTGCTTTCTTT. Its protein is CASSPRLTGPKIGAFF.

J is TRBJ2-1 and V is TRBV5-4; 9 positions agree with TRBD1. With V trimmed by 4 bases and J by 5 bases, 4 bases remained unmatched. The germline gives CDR1 SGHNT, CDR2 YYREEE (reference sequence). CDR3 size: 14 residues. The CDR3 region is CASSEDRGDNEQFF. For the CDR3, the DNA is TGTGCCAGCAGCGAGGACAGGGGTGACAATGAGCAGTTCTTC.

In regard to this clonotype: A much larger clone differs by one base, so this may be a read error. The V and J genes are TRBV6-2 or TRBV6-3 and TRBJ2-7; 7 bases map to TRBD2. The CDR3 consists of 14 residues. The germline gives CDR1 MNHEY, CDR2 SVGEGT. CDR3 residues: CASSKDGGNYERYF. CDR3 sequence (DNA): TGTGCCAGCAGTAAAGACGGGGGGAACTACGAGCGGTACTTC.

This clonotype showed up just a few times. The rearrangement uses TRBV6-5 and TRBJ2-7, with unresolved D. Per the germline V gene, CDR1 is MNHEY and CDR2 is SVGAGI. The V and J ends lost 0 bases and 3 bases respectively, with 12 bases between them. The CDR3 is 15 residues long. DNA of the CDR3: TGTGCCAGCAGTTACTCGGCTGGAGCCTTCTACGAGCAGTACTTC. Its translation: CASSYSAGAFYEQYF.

The chain combines TRBV12-3 or TRBV12-4 with TRBJ2-3; the D gene is possibly TRBD2 (5 bases). Trimming left V 7 bases short and J 8 bases short, with 22 bases between. The CDR3 consists of 15 residues. CDR3 sequence: CASTLPFAEEGTQYF. In nucleotides, the CDR3 is TGTGCCAGCACCCTTCCCTTTGCGGAAGAGGGTACGCAGTATTTT.

In this sample, this clonotype turned up many times. The chain has TRBV6-5 and TRBJ2-7, with a tentative D call TRBD2 (7 bases). The CDR3 is made up of 13 amino acids. From germline, CDR1 is MNHEY and CDR2 SVGAGI. Trimming took 5 bases from V and 5 from J, leaving 13 bases between them. Here the CDR3 reads CASSRGAVNEQYF. The CDR3 nucleotides read TGTGCCAGCAGTCGGGGGGCGGTCAACGAGCAGTACTTC.

This clonotype was seen more than once but under ten times. V is TRBV5-1 and J is TRBJ2-2, with TRBD1 matching over 7 bases. This CDR3 has 14 amino acids. Germline V gene lookup returns CDR1 SGHRS and CDR2 YFSETQ. Trimming took 2 bases from V and 3 from J; bases not matched to a gene: 1. The CDR3 nucleotides are TGCGCCAGCAGCTTTCAGGGGGACACCGGGGAGCTGTTTTTT. Translation: CASSFQGDTGELFF.

As for this clonotype: The junction departs from the called germline gene at one end, perhaps through a read error. The CDR3 loop is CASSPRVAGANVLIF. DNA for the CDR3: TGTGCCAGCAGCCCAAGGGTGGCAGGGGCCAACGTCCTGATTTTC. The chain is built from TRBV6-5 and TRBJ2-6, with D maybe TRBD1 (6 bases). CDR3 size: 15 residues. CDR1 is MNHEY, CDR2 SVGAGI, per germline.

As to this clonotype: A much larger clone lies a single base off, so this may be a read error. V and J are TRBV4-1 and TRBJ2-5; D unresolved. CDR1 is MGHRA, CDR2 YSYEKL, per germline. CDR3 length equals 13 residues. CDR3 coding DNA: TGCGCCACCAGCCAAGGTTCCTGGGAGACCCAGTACTTC. Encoded protein: CATSQGSWETQYF.

This clonotype was detected many times. J is TRBJ2-5 and V is TRBV6-5; TRBD1 aligns across 9 bases. Germline V gene data show CDR1 as MNHEY and CDR2 as SVGAGI. V lost 6 bases and J lost 5; bases outside the gene matches: 10. The CDR3 sequence is 15 residues long. Here the CDR3 DNA reads TGTGCCAGCAGCAGGGAACAGGGGGCGGGGGAGACCCAGTACTTC. Residues: CASSREQGAGETQYF.

With regard to this clonotype: At one of its ends the junction is not consistent with the germline gene, which may arise from a read error. This chain links TRBV5-4 with TRBJ2-3; a possible D gene is TRBD2 (6 bases). The germline CDR1 and CDR2 sequences are SGHNT and YYREEE (reference sequence). The CDR3 is 13 residues long. The CDR3 DNA sequence: TGTGCCAGCAGCACGGGAGTGGAAGATGCGCAGTATTTT. This codes for CASSTGVEDAQYF.

This clonotype was counted many times. The chain links TRBV5-4 to TRBJ2-5, with D possibly called TRBD1 or TRBD2 (5 bases each). The V and J ends lost 3 bases and 1 base respectively, with 13 bases between them. Per germline, CDR1 SGHNT and CDR2 YYREEE (reference sequence). The length of the CDR3 is 15 residues. The CDR3 DNA reads TGTGCCAGCAGCTCCACCGGGACCCTCCAAGAGACCCAGTACTTC. Amino acids: CASSSTGTLQETQYF.

There are many counts of this clonotype. The chain links TRBV4-1 to TRBJ2-7; no definite D call. CDR3 size: 13 residues. Trimming stripped 0 bases from V and 3 bases from J, with 6 bases between. Germline V gene sequence: CDR1 MGHRA, CDR2 YSYEKL. The CDR3, as DNA: TGCGCCAGCAGCCAAGATCTCCGCTACGAGCAGTACTTC. This gives the protein CASSQDLRYEQYF.

As regards this clonotype: A junction end diverges from the germline sequence, so it may reflect a read error. The chain has TRBV6-2 or TRBV6-3 and TRBJ2-7; D might be TRBD2 (7 bases). Germline V CDR1 and CDR2: MNHEY, SVGEGT. This CDR3 has 15 residues. CDR3 protein: CASLRGASGSYDQYF. The CDR3 DNA sequence: TGTGCCAGTTTAAGGGGGGCTAGCGGCTCCTACGACCAGTACTTC.

The gene calls are TRBV11-2 and TRBJ2-5; 9 nucleotides align to TRBD2. V lost 2 bases and J lost 3; bases outside the gene matches: 1. CDR1 is SGHAT and CDR2 is FQNNGV in the germline V gene. The CDR3 is 14 residues long. CDR3 DNA sequence: TGTGCCAGCAGCTTAAGCGGGGGGAAAGAGACCCAGTACTTC. Translating gives CASSLSGGKETQYF. The full variable domain, its missing parts supplied by reference TRBV11-2 and TRBJ2-5, is EAGVAQSPRYKIIEKRQSVAFWCNPISGHATLYWYQQILGQGPKLLIQFQNNGVVDDSQLPKDRFSAERLKGVDSTLKIQPAKLEDSAVYLCASSLSGGKETQYFGPGTRLLVL.

This clonotype was detected many times. The genes are TRBV5-4 and TRBJ1-1; D is undetermined. CDR1 and CDR2 from the germline V gene are SGHNT and YYREEE (reference sequence). Trimming removed 1 base at V and 3 bases at J, with 7 bases between. The CDR3 length is 13 residues. The CDR3 DNA follows: TGTGCCAGCAGCTTGTCACCGGACACTGAAGCTTTCTTT. This translates into CASSLSPDTEAFF.

The chain couples TRBV29-1 to TRBJ2-7; D is undetermined. The CDR3 has 11 amino acids. Germline V lookup: CDR1 SQVTM, CDR2 ANQGSEA. The ends were cut back, 5 bases at V and 7 bases at J, with 12 bases in the middle. CDR3 sequence reads: CSVLRSREQYF. The CDR3 nucleotides read TGCAGCGTTCTAAGATCCCGTGAGCAGTACTTC.

This clonotype was counted at least ten times. CDR3 protein: CASSPQGKLGYTF. The CDR3 bases are TGTGCCAGCAGTCCCCAAGGGAAGCTTGGCTACACCTTC. This chain connects TRBV6-5 to TRBJ1-2; no definite D call. Germline V CDR1 and CDR2: MNHEY, SVGAGI. The V gene lost 5 bases and the J gene lost 7 bases, with 14 bases spanning the gap. The CDR3 length is 13 residues.

Concerning this clonotype itself: This may be a read error, as it is one base from a much larger clone. The V and J genes are TRBV10-2 and TRBJ1-6; a weak D match, TRBD1 (5 bases). Germline V gene lookup returns CDR1 WSHSY and CDR2 SAAADI. V was clipped by 8 bases and J by 6 bases, with 17 bases between them. The CDR3 consists of 15 residues. CDR3 sequence reads: CASRISTDINSPLHF. The CDR3 nucleotides are TGCGCCAGCCGTATCAGCACGGACATTAATTCACCCCTCCACTTT.

Regarding this clonotype: A much larger clone lies a single base off, so this may be a read error. The genes are TRBV5-4 and TRBJ2-3, with D maybe TRBD2 (6 bases). V lost 4 bases to trimming and J lost 6 bases, with 21 bases between them. This CDR3 is built from 16 residues. The germline CDR1 and CDR2 sequences are SGHNT and YYREEE (reference sequence). CDR3 nucleotide sequence: TGTGCCAGCAGCAAGACTAACGGGAGCGTTTCGGATACGCAGTATTTT. Amino acid sequence: CASSKTNGSVSDTQYF.

This clonotype came up many times. V usage is TRBV10-3 and J usage is TRBJ2-1; 10 bases map to TRBD2. Trimming removed 7 bases from V and 5 bases from J; junction bases left unmatched: 8. The CDR3 is 15 amino acids. The germline V gene encodes CDR1 ENHRY and CDR2 SYGVKD. CDR3 sequence: CAIMSGRAGHNEQFF. CDR3 sequence (DNA): TGTGCCATCATGAGCGGGAGGGCCGGCCACAATGAGCAGTTCTTC.